This is a list of T cell receptor beta chains from one sample in a study of T-cell reconstitution after alpha-beta-depleted transplantation in children. One entry per CDR3 protein, called by TCRdb with MiXCR from the PCR reads. The data contain about a million distinct CDR3 sequences, about 30% of them seen just once; the ten biggest clones take up approximately 30%. The source material was PBMCs, mostly from graft donor cells, sampled 360 days after TCRalphabeta/CD19-depleted stem cell transplant. The receptor set was obtained from a boy under two years old who had a stem cell transplant for SCID, so the T cells may come from the graft donor. Each CDR3 is given with its conserved first and last residue. D genes are given only for firm matches. The size field is filled for only some rows; it gives once, few, many or a size class.

V gene: TRBV4-2
D gene: TRBD2
J gene: TRBJ2-3
clone size: -
CDR3 protein: CASSQSSGQRGGLFFRSTDTQYF
CDR3 DNA: TGTGCCAGCAGCCAATCCTCCGGTCAGCGGGGGGGTCTCTTTTTTCGGAGCACAGATACGCAGTATTTT

V gene: TRBV7-2
D gene: TRBD1
J gene: TRBJ2-7
clone size: many
CDR3 protein: CASSLGGTGFHEQYF
CDR3 DNA: TGTGCCAGCAGCTTGGGTGGGACAGGGTTCCACGAGCAGTACTTC

V gene: TRBV5-1
D gene: -
J gene: TRBJ2-1
clone size: -
CDR3 protein: CASSLLSGTYNEQFF
CDR3 DNA: TGCGCCAGCAGCTTGTTGTCAGGTACATACAATGAGCAGTTCTTC

V gene: TRBV10-3
D gene: -
J gene: TRBJ2-5
clone size: few
CDR3 protein: CAISPDGQETQYF
CDR3 DNA: TGTGCCATCAGTCCGGACGGACAAGAGACCCAGTACTTC

V gene: TRBV7-3
D gene: -
J gene: TRBJ1-4
clone size: many
CDR3 protein: CASRERERDEEKLFF
CDR3 DNA: TGTGCCAGCAGAGAGAGGGAAAGGGATGAGGAAAAACTGTTTTTT

V gene: TRBV21-1
D gene: -
J gene: TRBJ1-4
clone size: -
CDR3 protein: CASSWKKGERQRATNEKLFF
CDR3 DNA: TGTGCCAGCAGCTGGAAAAAGGGAGAGAGACAGCGTGCAACTAATGAAAAACTGTTTTTT

V gene: TRBV20-1
D gene: TRBD1
J gene: TRBJ1-6
clone size: -
CDR3 protein: CSASHRGIDSPLHF
CDR3 DNA: TGCAGTGCTAGCCACAGGGGTATTGATTCACCCCTCCACTTT

V gene: TRBV6-1
D gene: -
J gene: TRBJ2-3
clone size: -
CDR3 protein: CASKHPRNSDTQYF
CDR3 DNA: TGTGCCAGCAAACACCCCCGCAACTCAGATACGCAGTATTTT

V gene: TRBV6-5
D gene: TRBD2
J gene: TRBJ2-3
clone size: many
CDR3 protein: CASSYWGGTTDTQYF
CDR3 DNA: TGTGCCAGCAGTTACTGGGGGGGTACCACAGATACGCAGTATTTT

V gene: TRBV20-1
D gene: -
J gene: TRBJ2-7
clone size: -
CDR3 protein: CSANAGPTYEQYF
CDR3 DNA: TGCAGTGCTAACGCGGGGCCCACCTACGAGCAGTACTTC

V gene: TRBV4-1
D gene: TRBD2
J gene: TRBJ2-1
clone size: -
CDR3 protein: CASSTTSGGADEQFF
CDR3 DNA: TGCGCCAGCAGCACGACTAGCGGGGGGGCCGATGAGCAGTTCTTC

V gene: TRBV4-2
D gene: TRBD1
J gene: TRBJ1-5
clone size: -
CDR3 protein: CASSHPERQGYQPQHF
CDR3 DNA: TGTGCCAGCAGCCACCCAGAGAGACAGGGCTATCAGCCCCAGCATTTT

V gene: TRBV20-1
D gene: -
J gene: TRBJ1-1
clone size: -
CDR3 protein: CSARRAGRLETEAFF
CDR3 DNA: TGCAGTGCTCGTCGAGCAGGGAGACTGGAAACTGAAGCTTTCTTT

V gene: TRBV28
D gene: -
J gene: TRBJ2-7
clone size: -
CDR3 protein: CASSLGPPITYEQYF
CDR3 DNA: TGTGCCAGCAGTTTAGGTCCACCAATAACCTACGAGCAGTACTTC

V gene: TRBV5-1
D gene: TRBD1
J gene: TRBJ1-1
clone size: -
CDR3 protein: CASSRDSGNTEAFF
CDR3 DNA: TGCGCCAGCAGCCGGGACAGTGGGAACACTGAAGCTTTCTTT